Detailed here is one TCR beta chain. The antigen is undetermined. This CDR3 has 16 amino acids. The germline V and J ends were trimmed by 3 bases and 3 bases, with 15 bases remaining between them. The data were obtained in a study of response to subunit inactivated influenza vaccine. Study-level points and caveats: The authors suggested that few new T cells are recruited per seasonal influenza vaccination.

TCRdb re-analysed the RT-PCR reads in MiXCR, keeping a single row per CDR3 protein. Of approximately 160,000 distinct CDR3 sequences listed, approximately 12% are singletons. The sequence derives from a man aged 50-75 years who received an inactivated influenza vaccine. The chain recombines TRBV12-3 or TRBV12-4 with TRBJ1-3; no definite D call. The material was CD8+ T cells sorted from PBMCs, obtained 23 to 25 months after vaccination. CDR3: CASSLGRFGRGNTIYF. The CDR3 nucleotides read TGTGCCAGCAGTTTGGGTCGCTTTGGGCGTGGAAACACCATATATTTT.